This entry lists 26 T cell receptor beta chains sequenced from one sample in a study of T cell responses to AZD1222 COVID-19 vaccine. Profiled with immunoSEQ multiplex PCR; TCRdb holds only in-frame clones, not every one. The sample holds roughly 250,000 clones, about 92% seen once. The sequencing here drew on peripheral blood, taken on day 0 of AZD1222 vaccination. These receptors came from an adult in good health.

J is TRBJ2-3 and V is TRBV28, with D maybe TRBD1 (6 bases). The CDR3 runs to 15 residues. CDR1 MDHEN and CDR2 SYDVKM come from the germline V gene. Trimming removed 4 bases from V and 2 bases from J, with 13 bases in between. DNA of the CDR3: TGTGCCAGCAGTTCTCCAGGGGATGTCACAGATACGCAGTATTTT. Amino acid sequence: CASSSPGDVTDTQYF. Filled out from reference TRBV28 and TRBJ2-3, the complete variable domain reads DVKVTQSSRYLVKRTGEKVFLECVQDMDHENMFWYRQDPGLGLRLIYFSYDVKMKEKGDIPEGYSVSREKKERFSLILESASTNQTSMYLCASSSPGDVTDTQYFGPGTRLTVL.

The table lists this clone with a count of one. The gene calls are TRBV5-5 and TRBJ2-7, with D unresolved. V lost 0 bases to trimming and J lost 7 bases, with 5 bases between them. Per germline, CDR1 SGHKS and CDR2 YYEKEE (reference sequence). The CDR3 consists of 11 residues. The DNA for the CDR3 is TGTGCCAGCAGCTTGGCTGGTGAGCAGTACTTC. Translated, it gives CASSLAGEQYF.

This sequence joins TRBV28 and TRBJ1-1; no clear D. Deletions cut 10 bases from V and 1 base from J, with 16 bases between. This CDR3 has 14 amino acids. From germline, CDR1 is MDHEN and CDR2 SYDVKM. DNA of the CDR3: TGTGCCATCCTAAACGTAAGCCCGAACACTGAAGCTTTCTTT. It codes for CAILNVSPNTEAFF. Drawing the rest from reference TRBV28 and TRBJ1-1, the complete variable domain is DVKVTQSSRYLVKRTGEKVFLECVQDMDHENMFWYRQDPGLGLRLIYFSYDVKMKEKGDIPEGYSVSREKKERFSLILESASTNQTSMYLCAILNVSPNTEAFFGQGTRLTVV.

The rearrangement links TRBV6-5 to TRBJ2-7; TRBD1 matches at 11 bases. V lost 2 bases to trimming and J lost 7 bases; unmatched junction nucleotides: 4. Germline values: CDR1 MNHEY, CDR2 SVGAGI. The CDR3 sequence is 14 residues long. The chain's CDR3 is CASSYPGTGGEQYF. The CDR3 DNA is TGTGCCAGCAGTTACCCCGGGACAGGGGGAGAGCAGTACTTC.

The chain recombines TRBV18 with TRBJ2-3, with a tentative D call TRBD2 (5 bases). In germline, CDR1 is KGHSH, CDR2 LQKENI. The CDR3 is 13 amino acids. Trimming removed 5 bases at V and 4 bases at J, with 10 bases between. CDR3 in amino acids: CASSAGIADTQYF. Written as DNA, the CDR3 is TGTGCCAGCTCAGCCGGGATCGCAGATACGCAGTATTTT.

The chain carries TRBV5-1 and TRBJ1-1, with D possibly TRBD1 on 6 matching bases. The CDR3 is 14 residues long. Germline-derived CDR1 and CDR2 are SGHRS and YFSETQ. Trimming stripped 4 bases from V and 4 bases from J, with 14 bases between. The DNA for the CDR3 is TGCGCCAGCAGCGTAGCCCACAGGGTCACTGAAGCTTTCTTT. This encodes CASSVAHRVTEAFF.

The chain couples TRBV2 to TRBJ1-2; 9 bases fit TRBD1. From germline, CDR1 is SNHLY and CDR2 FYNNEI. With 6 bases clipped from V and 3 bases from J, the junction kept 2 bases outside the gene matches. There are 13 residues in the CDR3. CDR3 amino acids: CASRWDRDYGYTF. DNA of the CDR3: TGTGCCAGCAGATGGGACAGGGACTATGGCTACACCTTC. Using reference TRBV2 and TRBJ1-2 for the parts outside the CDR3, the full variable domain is EPEVTQTPSHQVTQMGQEVILRCVPISNHLYFYWYRQILGQKVEFLVSFYNNEISEKSEIFDDQFSVERPDGSNFTLKIRSTKLEDSAMYFCASRWDRDYGYTFGSGTRLTVV.

The CDR3 DNA is TGTGCCAGTAGTATCCAGATAAATTCACCCCTCCACTTT. Amino acids: CASSIQINSPLHF. The chain recombines TRBV19 with TRBJ1-6; D gene ambiguous. CDR1 is LNHDA, CDR2 SQIVND, per germline (reference sequence). The V and J ends lost 3 bases and 7 bases respectively, with 7 bases between them. This CDR3 is built from 13 residues.

CDR3 bases: TGTGCCAGCAGTTACGACCGGGGGCGGACGCTAAACACTGAAGCTTTCTTT. Its translation is CASSYDRGRTLNTEAFF. The rearrangement uses TRBV6-2 or TRBV6-3 and TRBJ1-1; D perhaps matches TRBD1 (6 bases). The CDR3 consists of 17 residues. V was trimmed by 2 bases and J by 2 bases, leaving 18 bases between them. Germline lookup yields CDR1 MNHEY and CDR2 SVGEGT.

CDR3 sequence: CASSPHPGQGGEKLFF. CDR3 sequence (DNA): TGTGCCAGCAGCCCCCACCCGGGACAGGGAGGAGAAAAACTGTTTTTT. The chain uses TRBV9 and TRBJ1-4; 9 bases fit TRBD1. Per the germline V gene, CDR1 is SGDLS and CDR2 is YYNGEE. CDR3 size: 16 residues. V lost 4 bases and J lost 8; bases outside the gene matches: 12.

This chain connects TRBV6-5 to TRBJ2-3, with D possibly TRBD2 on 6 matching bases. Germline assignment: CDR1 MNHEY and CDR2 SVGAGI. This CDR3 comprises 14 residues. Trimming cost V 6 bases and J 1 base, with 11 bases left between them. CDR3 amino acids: CASSQAGGTDTQYF. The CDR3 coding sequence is TGTGCCAGCAGCCAAGCGGGCGGCACAGATACGCAGTATTTT.

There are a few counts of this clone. The CDR3 coding sequence is TGCGCCAGCAGCCAAGGAAGTCCCTACGAGCAGTACTTC. Amino acid sequence: CASSQGSPYEQYF. This chain links TRBV4-3 with TRBJ2-7, with D uncertain. This CDR3 is built from 13 residues. With 1 base removed from V and 2 bases from J, the gap between germline ends came to 6 bases. CDR1 LGHNA and CDR2 YSLEER come from the germline V gene.

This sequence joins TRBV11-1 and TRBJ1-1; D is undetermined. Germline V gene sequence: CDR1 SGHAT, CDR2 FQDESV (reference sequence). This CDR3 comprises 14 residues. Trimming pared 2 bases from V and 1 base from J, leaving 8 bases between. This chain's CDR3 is CASSLTDTNTEAFF. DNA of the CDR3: TGTGCCAGCAGCTTAACCGATACGAACACTGAAGCTTTCTTT.

The CDR3 loop reads CASSFLTGGQETQYF. CDR3 nucleotide sequence: TGCGCCAGCAGCTTCCTGACAGGGGGCCAAGAGACCCAGTACTTC. The chain recombines TRBV5-1 with TRBJ2-5, with 9 bases identical to TRBD1. J lost 1 base, V lost 2 bases, and 3 bases had no gene match. The CDR3 has 15 amino acids. Germline values: CDR1 SGHRS, CDR2 YFSETQ.

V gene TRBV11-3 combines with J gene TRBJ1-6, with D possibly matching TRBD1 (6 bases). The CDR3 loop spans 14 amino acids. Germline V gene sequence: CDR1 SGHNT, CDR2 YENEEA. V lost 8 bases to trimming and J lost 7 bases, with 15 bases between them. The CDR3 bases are TGTGCCAGCGGCCCACCGGGACAAAATTCACCCCTCCACTTT. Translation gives CASGPPGQNSPLHF.

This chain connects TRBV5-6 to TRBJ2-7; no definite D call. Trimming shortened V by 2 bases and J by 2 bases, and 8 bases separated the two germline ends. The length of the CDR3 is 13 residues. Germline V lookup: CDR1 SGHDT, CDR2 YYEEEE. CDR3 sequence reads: CASSFTGPYEQYF. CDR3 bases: TGTGCCAGCAGCTTCACTGGGCCCTACGAGCAGTACTTC.

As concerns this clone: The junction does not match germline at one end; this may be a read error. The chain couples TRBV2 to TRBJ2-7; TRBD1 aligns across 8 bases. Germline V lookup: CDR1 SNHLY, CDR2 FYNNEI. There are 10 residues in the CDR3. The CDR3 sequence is CASSRDRLSF. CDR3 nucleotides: TGTGCCAGCAGCCGGGACAGGTTATCCTTC.

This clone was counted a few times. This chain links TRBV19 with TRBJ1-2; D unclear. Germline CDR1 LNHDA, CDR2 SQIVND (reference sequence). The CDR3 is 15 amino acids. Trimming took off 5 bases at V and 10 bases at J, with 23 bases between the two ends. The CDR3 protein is CASSSRGHPNPLYTF. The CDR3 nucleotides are TGTGCCAGTAGTTCTCGTGGTCACCCAAACCCTCTCTACACCTTC.

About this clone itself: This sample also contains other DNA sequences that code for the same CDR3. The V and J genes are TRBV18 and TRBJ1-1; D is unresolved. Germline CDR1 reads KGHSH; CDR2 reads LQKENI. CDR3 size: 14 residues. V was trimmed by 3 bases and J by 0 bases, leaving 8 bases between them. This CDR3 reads CASSPRGLNTEAFF. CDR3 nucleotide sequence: TGTGCCAGCTCACCCAGAGGGCTGAACACTGAAGCTTTCTTT.

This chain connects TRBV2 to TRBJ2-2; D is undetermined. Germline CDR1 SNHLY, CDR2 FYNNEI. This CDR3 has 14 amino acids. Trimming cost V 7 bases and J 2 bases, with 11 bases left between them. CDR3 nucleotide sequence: TGTGCCAGCACCTCGATGGGCAACACCGGGGAGCTGTTTTTT. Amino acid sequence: CASTSMGNTGELFF. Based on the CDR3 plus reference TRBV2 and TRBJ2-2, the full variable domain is EPEVTQTPSHQVTQMGQEVILRCVPISNHLYFYWYRQILGQKVEFLVSFYNNEISEKSEIFDDQFSVERPDGSNFTLKIRSTKLEDSAMYFCASTSMGNTGELFFGEGSRLTVL.

CDR3 bases: TGTGCCAGTAGTACAGGGAGAAGGTCCTACAATGAGCAGTTCTTC. Translated, it gives CASSTGRRSYNEQFF. The genes are TRBV19 and TRBJ2-1; D may correspond to TRBD1 or TRBD2 (5 bases each). There are 15 residues in the CDR3. V was cut by 4 bases and J by 1 base, with 11 bases left in between. Germline lookup yields CDR1 LNHDA and CDR2 SQIVND (reference sequence).

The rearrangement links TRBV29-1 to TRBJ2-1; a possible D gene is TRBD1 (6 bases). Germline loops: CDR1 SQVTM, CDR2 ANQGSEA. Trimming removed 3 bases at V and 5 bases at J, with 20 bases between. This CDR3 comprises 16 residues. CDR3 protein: CSVDPIQGMGDNEQFF. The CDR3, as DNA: TGCAGCGTTGACCCTATACAGGGAATGGGGGACAATGAGCAGTTCTTC.

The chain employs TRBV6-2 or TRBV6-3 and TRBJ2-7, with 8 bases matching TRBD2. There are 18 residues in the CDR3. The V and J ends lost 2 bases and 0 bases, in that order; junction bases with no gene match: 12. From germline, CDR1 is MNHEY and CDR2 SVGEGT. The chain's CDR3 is CASSYPEFGSGSSYEQYF. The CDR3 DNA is TGTGCCAGCAGTTACCCCGAGTTTGGGAGCGGGAGCTCCTACGAGCAGTACTTC.

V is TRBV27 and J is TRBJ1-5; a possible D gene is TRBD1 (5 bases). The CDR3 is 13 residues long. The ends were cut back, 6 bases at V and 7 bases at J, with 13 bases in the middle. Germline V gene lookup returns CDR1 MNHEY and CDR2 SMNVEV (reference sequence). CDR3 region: CASSTSGVQPQHF. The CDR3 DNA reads TGTGCCAGCAGCACCTCGGGGGTCCAGCCCCAGCATTTT.

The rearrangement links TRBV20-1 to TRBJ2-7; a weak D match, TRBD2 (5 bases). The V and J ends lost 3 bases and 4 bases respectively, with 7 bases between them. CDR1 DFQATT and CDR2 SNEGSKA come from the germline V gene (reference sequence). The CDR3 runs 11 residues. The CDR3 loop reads CSASRGYEQYF. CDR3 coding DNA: TGCAGTGCTAGCCGAGGGTACGAGCAGTACTTC.

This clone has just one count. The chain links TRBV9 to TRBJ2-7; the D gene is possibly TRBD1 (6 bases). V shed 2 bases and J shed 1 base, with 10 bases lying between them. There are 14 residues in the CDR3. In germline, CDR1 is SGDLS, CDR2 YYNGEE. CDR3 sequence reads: CASSVGTLSYEQYF. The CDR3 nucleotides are TGTGCCAGCAGCGTGGGGACATTATCCTACGAGCAGTACTTC.